This T cell receptor (beta chain) was recorded in a study of blood T cell repertoires in COVID-19. The overall study: Researchers got acute and convalescent COVID-19 samples from the United States, Italy and Spain. T cells, B-cell-depleted T cells, or PBMCs supplied cDNA or gDNA.

Per the original methods: Reference gene primer amplification in the assay estimated nucleated cell counts. Profiling relied on immunoSEQ multiplex PCR, and the TCRdb table lists in-frame clones only, not all of them. Clone size and V and J calls were adopted from that table, with D and trimming inferred from the DNA. The sample lists under 150,000 clones; 80% were seen once. Deletions cut 3 bases from V and 3 bases from J, with 14 bases between. The CDR3 is 15 amino acids. Germline V gene lookup returns CDR1 KGHSH and CDR2 LQKENI. Input material: peripheral blood. This receptor was taken from a woman aged 50 to 60 with acute or convalescent COVID-19. The chain has TRBV18 and TRBJ1-1; D might be TRBD1 (5 bases). The CDR3 sequence is CASSPGEGMDTEAFF. DNA for the CDR3: TGTGCCAGCTCACCGGGGGAGGGGATGGACACTGAAGCTTTCTTT.